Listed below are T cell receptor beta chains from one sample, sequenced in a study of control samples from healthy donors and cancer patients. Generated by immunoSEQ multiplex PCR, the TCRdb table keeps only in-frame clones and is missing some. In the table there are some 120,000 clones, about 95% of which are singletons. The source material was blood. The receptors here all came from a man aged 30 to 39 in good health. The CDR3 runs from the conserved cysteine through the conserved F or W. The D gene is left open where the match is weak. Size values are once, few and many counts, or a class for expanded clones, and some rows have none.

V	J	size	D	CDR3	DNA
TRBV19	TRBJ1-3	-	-	CASSIAGSGNTIYF	TGTGCCAGTAGTATAGCCGGCTCTGGAAACACCATATATTTT
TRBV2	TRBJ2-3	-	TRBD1	CASRQGGTDTQYF	TGTGCCAGCCGACAGGGGGGCACAGATACGCAGTATTTT
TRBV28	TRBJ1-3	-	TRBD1	CASRKTGTGNTIYF	TGTGCCAGCAGGAAGACAGGGACTGGAAACACCATATATTTT
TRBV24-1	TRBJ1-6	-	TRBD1	CATSDLRGQDYNSPLHF	TGTGCCACCAGTGATTTAAGAGGACAGGACTATAATTCACCCCTCCACTTT
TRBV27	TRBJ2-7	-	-	CASTGDYEQYF	TGTGCCAGCACTGGCGACTACGAGCAGTACTTC
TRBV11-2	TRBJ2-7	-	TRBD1	CASRPQGVGEQYF	TGTGCCAGCAGACCCCAGGGGGTAGGCGAGCAGTACTTC
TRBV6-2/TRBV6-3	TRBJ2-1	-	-	CASSYHRDSINEQFF	TGTGCCAGCAGTTACCACCGGGACTCCATAAATGAGCAGTTCTTC
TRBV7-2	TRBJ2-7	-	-	CASSRRGTGTYEQYF	TGTGCCAGCAGCCGCCGGGGGACGGGGACCTACGAGCAGTACTTC
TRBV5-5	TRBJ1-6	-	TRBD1	CASSVPGGDSYNSPLHF	TGTGCCAGCAGCGTCCCAGGGGGAGACTCCTATAATTCACCCCTCCACTTT
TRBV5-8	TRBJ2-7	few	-	CASSLHRPLSYEQYF	TGTGCCAGCAGCTTGCACAGACCACTCTCCTACGAGCAGTACTTC